This entry lists 7 T cell receptor beta chains sequenced from one sample in a study of blood T cell repertoires in COVID-19. Data came from immunoSEQ multiplex PCR; TCRdb stores just in-frame clones and leaves some out. The sample yields 250,000 or so clones, more than 75% seen once. Source material: PBMCs or T cells enriched from blood (not recorded which). The receptors were gathered from a woman aged 45-60 years who had been exposed to COVID-19.

V usage is TRBV28 and J usage is TRBJ1-1; TRBD1 matches 8 bases. The CDR3 length is 16 residues. V was clipped by 7 bases and J by 0 bases; unmatched bases: 10. The germline V gene has CDR1 MDHEN and CDR2 SYDVKM. The chain's CDR3 is CASTLGQGIMNTEAFF. CDR3 nucleotide sequence: TGTGCCAGCACCTTAGGACAGGGAATAATGAACACTGAAGCTTTCTTT.

This clone was recorded once. The chain has TRBV20-1 and TRBJ2-7, with D possibly TRBD1 on 5 matching bases. Germline V gives CDR1 DFQATT, CDR2 SNEGSKA (reference sequence). Trimming stripped 2 bases from V and 6 bases from J, with 8 bases between. The CDR3 consists of 11 residues. The CDR3 region is CSARQGAEQYF. The CDR3 DNA follows: TGCAGTGCTAGACAGGGCGCCGAGCAGTACTTC.

This clone was counted a single time. The chain is built from TRBV21-1 and TRBJ1-6; the table's TRBD1 call for D was not verified on the DNA. TRBV21-1 is a known pseudogene. This CDR3 spans 15 amino acids. The DNA of the CDR3 is TGTGCCAGCAGCAAAGTGCAGGGCCTGGGCTCACCCCTCCACTTT. It encodes CASSKVQGLGSPLHF.

A single count supports this clone. The chain carries TRBV6-5 and TRBJ2-5; D perhaps matches TRBD1 (6 bases). The V end lost 6 bases, the J end lost 2 bases, and 16 bases lay between the germline ends. Germline V gene data show CDR1 as MNHEY and CDR2 as SVGAGI. CDR3 length: 15 residues. CDR3 region: CASRMDSLSQETQYF. CDR3 in DNA: TGTGCCAGCAGGATGGACAGTTTGAGTCAAGAGACCCAGTACTTC.

J is TRBJ1-1 and V is TRBV18; no definite D call. The V and J ends lost 6 bases and 8 bases respectively, with 10 bases between them. Germline lookup yields CDR1 KGHSH and CDR2 LQKENI. There are 11 residues in the CDR3. CDR3 in DNA: TGTGCCAGCTCCCGTCCCGGGGAAGCTTTCTTT. Residues: CASSRPGEAFF.

The chain links TRBV21-1 to TRBJ1-1; the table assigns TRBD1, which was not confirmed against the DNA. TRBV21-1 has pseudogene status. The CDR3 runs to 13 residues. The CDR3 loop is CASSKDRWSEAFF. The CDR3 bases are TGTGCCAGCAGCAAAGACAGGTGGTCTGAAGCTTTCTTT.

The rearrangement joins TRBV19 to TRBJ1-1; D perhaps matches TRBD1 (5 bases). The CDR3 length is 13 residues. The V gene's germline CDR1 is LNHDA and CDR2 SQIVND (reference sequence). Trimming removed 0 bases from V and 11 bases from J, with 13 bases in between. CDR3 DNA: TGTGCCAGTAGTATAGACAAAGACAGCTCCGCTTTCTTT. Amino acids: CASSIDKDSSAFF.